The rows below give T cell receptor beta chains drawn from one sample of a study of blood T cells in healthy people across ages. TCRdb used MiXCR to reprocess the 5' RACE reads, holding one entry per CDR3 protein. The sample lists some 640,000 distinct CDR3 sequences; approximately 30% were seen once. Sequencing was carried out using blood. The receptor set was obtained from a woman of 80 years or more in good health. CDR3s include the opening cysteine and the closing phenylalanine or tryptophan. Fields, in order: V gene, D gene, J gene, clone size, CDR3 DNA, CDR3 protein. A D gene is named only where the DNA matches it firmly. Only some rows state a clone size, as once, few, many or a class for expanded clones.

v_call: TRBV3-1; d_call: NA; j_call: TRBJ2-2; clone_size: NA; cdr3_nt: TGTGCCAGTTCGTTAGCGGAGCCTAACACCGGGGAGCTGTTTTTT; cdr3_aa: CASSLAEPNTGELFF
v_call: TRBV20-1; d_call: NA; j_call: TRBJ1-1; clone_size: many; cdr3_nt: TGCGCAGTGATAGGCCTGAACACTGAAGCTTTCTTT; cdr3_aa: CAVIGLNTEAFF
v_call: TRBV4-1; d_call: NA; j_call: TRBJ2-7; clone_size: NA; cdr3_nt: TGCGCCAGCAGCCCTCTTAATTGGGACCCCTACGAGCAGTACTTC; cdr3_aa: CASSPLNWDPYEQYF
v_call: TRBV20-1; d_call: TRBD1; j_call: TRBJ2-7; clone_size: NA; cdr3_nt: TGCAGTGCTAGGGACCGGGACAGGGCCTCCTACGAGCAGTACTTC; cdr3_aa: CSARDRDRASYEQYF
v_call: TRBV15; d_call: NA; j_call: TRBJ2-5; clone_size: many; cdr3_nt: TGTGCCACCACCAGACGGTCAGGGAGGAAAGGCCAAGAGACCCAGTACTTC; cdr3_aa: CATTRRSGRKGQETQYF
v_call: TRBV11-2; d_call: NA; j_call: TRBJ2-1; clone_size: many; cdr3_nt: TGTGCCAGCAGCTTTGATGTGGGTGAGCAGTTCTTC; cdr3_aa: CASSFDVGEQFF
v_call: TRBV5-6; d_call: NA; j_call: TRBJ2-7; clone_size: many; cdr3_nt: TGTGCCAGCAGCCCGGGGGCCTACGAGCAGTACTTC; cdr3_aa: CASSPGAYEQYF
v_call: TRBV9; d_call: TRBD1; j_call: TRBJ2-1; clone_size: many; cdr3_nt: TGTGCCAGCAGCGTCGACAGGGGTTATGAGCAGTTCTTC; cdr3_aa: CASSVDRGYEQFF
v_call: TRBV6-5; d_call: NA; j_call: TRBJ1-2; clone_size: many; cdr3_nt: TGTGCCAGCAGTTTATCCCGGGACCACGGCTACACCTTC; cdr3_aa: CASSLSRDHGYTF
v_call: TRBV18; d_call: NA; j_call: TRBJ2-7; clone_size: NA; cdr3_nt: TGTGCCAGCTCACCACCGAACAGGGCCCTTTCCTACGAGCAGTACTTC; cdr3_aa: CASSPPNRALSYEQYF
v_call: TRBV5-1; d_call: TRBD2; j_call: TRBJ2-5; clone_size: many; cdr3_nt: TGCGCCAGCAGCATGACTAGCGGGGGCCAAGAGACCCAGTACTTC; cdr3_aa: CASSMTSGGQETQYF
v_call: TRBV9; d_call: NA; j_call: TRBJ2-3; clone_size: medium-sized; cdr3_nt: TGTGCCAGCAGGGAGGGGGACAGCCACACAGATACGCAGTATTTT; cdr3_aa: CASREGDSHTDTQYF
v_call: TRBV28; d_call: TRBD1; j_call: TRBJ2-7; clone_size: many; cdr3_nt: TGTGCCAGCGGGATTACAGGGGGCCATACCTACGAGCAGTACTTC; cdr3_aa: CASGITGGHTYEQYF
v_call: TRBV25-1; d_call: TRBD1; j_call: TRBJ2-7; clone_size: many; cdr3_nt: TGTGCCAGCAGTGAATATGGGGACAGCTACGAAGAGCAGTACTTC; cdr3_aa: CASSEYGDSYEEQYF
v_call: TRBV5-1; d_call: NA; j_call: TRBJ1-1; clone_size: NA; cdr3_nt: TGCGCCAGCAGCTTGCGTCGAGCGGGACAGAACACTGAAGCTTTCTTT; cdr3_aa: CASSLRRAGQNTEAFF
v_call: TRBV20-1; d_call: NA; j_call: TRBJ1-6; clone_size: many; cdr3_nt: TGCAGTGCTAGACCCTCTATGAGGGACTATTCACCCCTCCACTTT; cdr3_aa: CSARPSMRDYSPLHF
v_call: TRBV20-1; d_call: TRBD2; j_call: TRBJ2-1; clone_size: many; cdr3_nt: TGCAGTGCTAGAGGGCTAGCGGGGTATGAGCAGTTCTTC; cdr3_aa: CSARGLAGYEQFF
v_call: TRBV19; d_call: NA; j_call: TRBJ1-1; clone_size: few; cdr3_nt: TGTGCCAGTAGTATCCAGGCTGCGAACACTGAAGCTTTCTTT; cdr3_aa: CASSIQAANTEAFF
v_call: TRBV6-5; d_call: TRBD1; j_call: TRBJ2-1; clone_size: many; cdr3_nt: TGTGCCAGCAGTGACAGGGGGGTTACCTACAATGAGCAGTTCTTC; cdr3_aa: CASSDRGVTYNEQFF
v_call: TRBV7-9; d_call: TRBD1; j_call: TRBJ1-5; clone_size: few; cdr3_nt: TGTGCCAGCAGCCGGACAGGGATTGGCAATCAGCCCCAGCATTTT; cdr3_aa: CASSRTGIGNQPQHF
v_call: TRBV7-9; d_call: TRBD1; j_call: TRBJ1-4; clone_size: many; cdr3_nt: TGTGCCAGCAGCCCGGGACAGATGGGGGAAAAACTGTTTTTT; cdr3_aa: CASSPGQMGEKLFF